These T cell receptor beta chains were read from a single sample in a study of PD-1 blockade in mismatch repair-deficient tumors. Libraries were prepared by immunoSEQ multiplex PCR; TCRdb keeps only in-frame clonotypes and omits some of them. Of some 48,000 clones in the sample, more than 65% were seen once. Sequenced material: peripheral blood, taken approximately 18 weeks after starting pembrolizumab. The receptors were sampled from an adult with mismatch repair-deficient cancer. Each CDR3 is given with its conserved first and last residue. The D gene is left open where the match is weak. Expanded clones get a size class; other rows say once, few or many, or leave the size out.

j_call	clone_size	v_call	d_call	cdr3_nt	cdr3_aa
TRBJ1-1	medium-sized	TRBV7-9	.	TGTGCCAGCAGTCCACCAAGCCCAGACAACACTGAAGCTTTCTTT	CASSPPSPDNTEAFF
TRBJ2-5	.	TRBV5-4	TRBD1	TGTGCCAGCAGCTTGGCCGACAGGGTAACCCAAGAGACCCAGTACTTC	CASSLADRVTQETQYF
TRBJ2-5	once	TRBV11-3	.	TGTGCCAGCAGCTTAGAGGGGCAACAAAACCAAGAGACCCAGTACTTC	CASSLEGQQNQETQYF
TRBJ2-1	.	TRBV6-5	TRBD2	TGTGCCAGCAGCCGACTAGCGGGGACCTACAATGAGCAGTTCTTC	CASSRLAGTYNEQFF
TRBJ1-2	.	TRBV10-3	.	TGTGCCATCAGTCAGGACAGAAACTATGGCTACACCTTC	CAISQDRNYGYTF
TRBJ2-7	.	TRBV5-4	TRBD2	TGTGCCAGCAGCTCACCGACTAGCGCGAACTACGAGCAGTACTTC	CASSSPTSANYEQYF
TRBJ1-1	.	TRBV6-5	.	TGTGCCAGCAGTTACTCCACAGGACCGATGAACACTGAAGCTTTCTTT	CASSYSTGPMNTEAFF
TRBJ2-5	.	TRBV15	.	TGTGCCACCAGCAGAGCAACGGGGCGCGAGACCCAGTACTTC	CATSRATGRETQYF
TRBJ1-5	few	TRBV30	TRBD1	TGTGCCTGGAGTGAGGGACAGGGTGGGCAGCCCCAGCATTTT	CAWSEGQGGQPQHF
TRBJ1-5	.	TRBV19	TRBD1	TGTGCCAGTAGTATAGATGGGACAGGGGGCTACCAGCCCCAGCATTTT	CASSIDGTGGYQPQHF
TRBJ2-5	.	TRBV4-1	.	TGCGCCAGCAGCCAAGAGCCCGCAGGGGCCCGCGGAGAGACCCAGTACTTC	CASSQEPAGARGETQYF
TRBJ2-5	once	TRBV5-1	.	TGCGCCAGCAGCCCGGCCCAGACCCAGGGGGAGACCCAGTACTTC	CASSPAQTQGETQYF
TRBJ1-2	few	TRBV12-5	.	TGTGCTAGTGGCGAGGAGCATGGCTACACCTTC	CASGEEHGYTF
TRBJ1-1	.	TRBV15	.	TGTGCCACCAGTCCCAGGGCCCCGACTGAAGCTTTCTTT	CATSPRAPTEAFF
TRBJ2-7	once	TRBV7-8	TRBD2	TGTGCCAGCAGCTTAGGGGGAGGGTACGAGCAGTACTTC	CASSLGGGYEQYF
TRBJ2-1	.	TRBV19	.	TGTGCCAGTAGTATAGGTGGGATCTCCTACAATGAGCAGTTCTTC	CASSIGGISYNEQFF
TRBJ1-1	once	TRBV19	.	TGTGCCAGTAGATCGACTTCGGGCACGCGCACTGAAGCTTTCTTT	CASRSTSGTRTEAFF
TRBJ1-1	.	TRBV5-4	TRBD1	TGTGCCAGCACCGAAAGGGACAGAAAGAACACTGAAGCTTTCTTT	CASTERDRKNTEAFF
TRBJ2-3	few	TRBV29-1	TRBD2	TGCAGCGTTGTTTACGGGAGGGCCGTTTTAGATACGCAGTATTTT	CSVVYGRAVLDTQYF
TRBJ1-2	once	TRBV19	TRBD1	TGTGCCCTAAGGACAGGGGAGGGCTATGGCTACACCTTC	CALRTGEGYGYTF
TRBJ2-5	.	TRBV11-3	.	TGTGCCAGCACCCTTCCCCCCACGCAGACCCAGTACTTC	CASTLPPTQTQYF
TRBJ1-1	.	TRBV19	.	TGTGCCAGCAAAGACACCCTCACTGAAGCTTTCTTT	CASKDTLTEAFF
TRBJ2-6	.	TRBV27	.	TGTGCCAGCAGGGCCTCTGGGGCCAACGTCCTGACTTTC	CASRASGANVLTF
TRBJ1-5	.	TRBV5-1	.	TGCGCCAGCAGCTTGGACTATAGCAATCAGCCCCAGCATTTT	CASSLDYSNQPQHF
TRBJ1-2	once	TRBV7-9	TRBD1	TGTGCCAGCAGCCCAAATACAGGGGGCGGCTATGGCTACACCTTC	CASSPNTGGGYGYTF
TRBJ2-7	.	TRBV27	.	TGTGCCAGCAGTTTATCTGGCAGGGGTCGCTACGAGCAGTACTTC	CASSLSGRGRYEQYF
TRBJ2-3	few	TRBV6-4	.	TGTGCCAGCAGTGATGGAGGGGCCGGCACAGATACGCAGTATTTT	CASSDGGAGTDTQYF
TRBJ2-3	.	TRBV5-1	TRBD2	TGCGCCAGCAGCTTCTTACTAGCGGGGAACACAGATACGCAGTATTTT	CASSFLLAGNTDTQYF
TRBJ2-7	.	TRBV4-1	TRBD1	TGCGCCAGCAGCTTGGGACAGGGCAGCAACGAGCAGTACTTC	CASSLGQGSNEQYF
TRBJ2-1	once	TRBV7-3	.	TGTGCCAGCAGCCCGGGGACCGCAGGGAATGAGCAGTTCTTC	CASSPGTAGNEQFF
TRBJ2-3	few	TRBV5-1	.	TGCGCCAGCAGCTTGCAACCCCAGTCCACAGATACGCAGTATTTT	CASSLQPQSTDTQYF
TRBJ1-2	.	TRBV27	.	TGTGCCAGCAGTTTATCGAATTCGTTTTGGGGGGCGGATGGCTACACCTTC	CASSLSNSFWGADGYTF
TRBJ2-7	.	TRBV15	TRBD2	TGTGCCACCAGCAGAGCCCTAGCGGGGTCCTACGAGCAGTACTTC	CATSRALAGSYEQYF
TRBJ1-5	.	TRBV5-1	.	TGCGCCAGCAGCTTGCAGGCAGGGATCAATCAGCCCCAGCATTTT	CASSLQAGINQPQHF
TRBJ2-5	.	TRBV7-2	TRBD2	TGTGCCAGCAGCCCGGGACTAGCGGGCGAGACCCAGTACTTC	CASSPGLAGETQYF
TRBJ2-5	.	TRBV5-4	.	TGTGCCAGCAGCTTGGCTCGCAAGTACCAAGAGACCCAGTACTTC	CASSLARKYQETQYF
TRBJ2-1	.	TRBV11-3	TRBD2	TGTGCCAGCAGCTTACGCGGGAGTTCGTACAATGAGCAGTTCTTC	CASSLRGSSYNEQFF
TRBJ2-7	medium-sized	TRBV27	.	TGTGCCAGCAGCCCTCTAGCGTCCCCCTGGGAGCAGTACTTC	CASSPLASPWEQYF
TRBJ2-1	once	TRBV6-4	.	TGTGCCAGCAGTGCCGACAATGAGCAGTTCTTC	CASSADNEQFF
TRBJ1-1	.	TRBV7-3	.	TGTGCCAGCAGCTTAAGCGGGGATGTGCTTCCCACTTCGTTCACTGAAGCTTTCTTT	CASSLSGDVLPTSFTEAFF
TRBJ2-4	.	TRBV4-1	TRBD2	TGCGCCAGCAGCCAACTATCGGGGACTAGCGGACTAGCCAAAAACATTCAGTACTTC	CASSQLSGTSGLAKNIQYF
TRBJ2-3	.	TRBV9	.	TGTGCCAGCAGCGAGAGGGGTGGGACTAGCACAGATACGCAGTATTTT	CASSERGGTSTDTQYF
TRBJ2-1	.	TRBV15	TRBD2	TGTGCCACCAGCAGAGGCTTTTATAGCGGGAGATTCTACAATGAGCAGTTCTTC	CATSRGFYSGRFYNEQFF
TRBJ1-1	once	TRBV6-5	TRBD1	TGTGCCAGCAGTTACTCGACAGGGGGAGAGAACACTGAAGCTTTCTTT	CASSYSTGGENTEAFF
TRBJ2-5	.	TRBV12-5	.	TGTGCTAGTGGTTTGAGGGAGACCCAGTACTTC	CASGLRETQYF
TRBJ1-1	.	TRBV28	TRBD1	TGTGCCAGCAGTCGGGACAGCTCCCACACTGAAGCTTTCTTT	CASSRDSSHTEAFF
TRBJ2-7	.	TRBV6-6	TRBD2	TGTGCCAGCAGTTACTTAGCGGGAGGGTCCTACGAGCAGTACTTC	CASSYLAGGSYEQYF
TRBJ1-1	.	TRBV6-4	.	TGTGCCAGCAGTGAAAGGGGCGAGGGAACTGAAGCTTTCTTT	CASSERGEGTEAFF
TRBJ2-2	.	TRBV19	.	TGTGCCACCCTGGGGGTGACCGGGGAGCTGTTTTTT	CATLGVTGELFF
TRBJ2-7	.	TRBV6-6	.	TGTGCCAGCAGTTCCCCGGAGGGGGTTGGCGAGCAGTACTTC	CASSSPEGVGEQYF
TRBJ2-3	.	TRBV18	.	TGTGCCAGCTCTCCAACTAGCACAGATACGCAGTATTTT	CASSPTSTDTQYF
TRBJ2-3	.	TRBV7-8	TRBD1	TGTGCCAGCAGCTTTAGGGACAGGGGGCAAGGAGATACGCAGTATTTT	CASSFRDRGQGDTQYF
TRBJ1-5	.	TRBV6-1	.	TGTGCCAGCAAGGAGGGCCGTCAGCCCCAGCATTTT	CASKEGRQPQHF
TRBJ1-1	.	TRBV11-3	.	TGTGCCAGCAGCTTAACGTACGCGGGGACGGGTAACACTGAAGCTTTCTTT	CASSLTYAGTGNTEAFF
TRBJ2-1	.	TRBV18	.	TGTGCCAGCTCACTACCCGGGACCTACAATGAGCAGTTCTTC	CASSLPGTYNEQFF
TRBJ2-3	.	TRBV18	TRBD2	TGTGCCAGCTCACCACCTCTAGCGGGAGACACAGATACGCAGTATTTT	CASSPPLAGDTDTQYF
TRBJ1-1	.	TRBV9	.	TGTGCCAGCAGCGTAGCCGGGGCGAGGGAAACTGAAGCTTTCTTT	CASSVAGARETEAFF
TRBJ2-6	few	TRBV6-5	.	TGTGCCAGCAGTCAGGGGAGCTCTGGGGCCAACGTCCTGACTTTC	CASSQGSSGANVLTF
TRBJ1-5	few	TRBV29-1	.	TGCAGCGTCGCTGACAGGTTTGATCAGCCCCAGCATTTT	CSVADRFDQPQHF
TRBJ2-3	.	TRBV9	TRBD2	TGTGCCAGCAGCGTAGGGACTAGCCGGAGGGCAGATACGCAGTATTTT	CASSVGTSRRADTQYF